These 20 T cell receptor beta chains were all obtained from the same sample, sequenced in a study of regulatory T cells in long-lasting Graves disease. Time point indicated: newly diagnosed GD, antithyroid drugs for less than 3 months. PBMCs were the source of the RNA used for TCR sequencing. Arm-PCR of CDR3 regions with iRepertoire HTBI primers generated TCR beta libraries. TCRdb re-derived calls from the multiplex PCR reads in MiXCR, one entry per CDR3 protein. The table includes about 620,000 distinct CDR3 sequences, around 17% detected once. The data also belong to a second study, concerning T cells in Graves' hyperthyroidism and ophthalmopathy.

This sample comprised peripheral blood mononuclear cells (PBMCs), obtained at new diagnosis, from a patient treated with antithyroid drugs. These receptors came from a woman aged 25 to 45 with Graves disease.

This clonotype has ten or more counts. The chain links TRBV7-3 to TRBJ2-1, with 7 bases matching TRBD2. The CDR3 has 15 amino acids. V lost 5 bases to trimming and J lost 0 bases; unmatched junction nucleotides: 4. CDR1 and CDR2 from the germline V gene are SGHTA and FQGTGA. The CDR3 DNA sequence: TGTGCCAGCAGCCCGGGACTAAGCTCCTACAATGAGCAGTTCTTC. This encodes CASSPGLSSYNEQFF.

V and J are TRBV4-1 and TRBJ2-7, with 12 positions matching TRBD2. Germline assignment: CDR1 MGHRA and CDR2 YSYEKL. This CDR3 has 21 amino acids. J lost 0 bases, V lost 4 bases, and 19 bases had no gene match. The CDR3 is CASSPDPSGRASVALSYEQYF. CDR3 coding DNA: TGCGCCAGCAGCCCAGACCCTAGCGGGAGGGCCTCGGTTGCCCTCTCCTACGAGCAGTACTTC.

About this clonotype itself: It may be a read error: a sequence one base away is much more abundant. The rearrangement joins TRBV28 to TRBJ1-1, with TRBD1 matching 7 bases. V dropped 5 bases and J dropped 7; count of bases not matched to a gene: 4. The CDR3 covers 12 residues. Germline CDR1 and CDR2: MDHEN and SYDVKM. CDR3 sequence: CASSITGVEAFF. The CDR3 coding sequence is TGTGCCAGCAGTATAACAGGGGTTGAAGCTTTCTTT.

The chain has TRBV9 and TRBJ2-1, with 14 bases aligning to TRBD2. V lost 0 bases, J lost 4 bases, and 12 bases stayed unmatched. The CDR3 is 20 residues long. Germline CDR1 is SGDLS and CDR2 is YYNGEE. The CDR3 region is CASSVVPPGTSGSLYNEQFF. CDR3 sequence (DNA): TGTGCCAGCAGCGTAGTTCCTCCAGGGACTAGCGGGAGTCTGTACAATGAGCAGTTCTTC.

This clonotype was picked up many times. The chain employs TRBV27 and TRBJ2-7; D is possibly TRBD2 (5 bases). The V end was cut by 3 bases, the J end by 3 bases, with 9 bases between. The germline V gene encodes CDR1 MNHEY and CDR2 SMNVEV (reference sequence). The CDR3 has 13 amino acids. CDR3: CASSFSVLYEQYF. The CDR3 DNA reads as TGTGCCAGCAGTTTTAGCGTACTCTACGAGCAGTACTTC.

The table lists this clonotype with a few counts. The chain links TRBV3-1 to TRBJ2-6; D gene ambiguous. Germline assignment: CDR1 LGHDT and CDR2 YNNKEL (reference sequence). The CDR3 length is 16 residues. The germline V and J ends were trimmed by 0 bases and 2 bases, with 8 bases remaining between them. Here the CDR3 reads CASSQEGRAGANVLTF. CDR3 nucleotides: TGTGCCAGCAGCCAAGAGGGAAGGGCTGGGGCCAACGTCCTGACTTTC.

The rearrangement joins TRBV6-1 to TRBJ2-5; TRBD2 aligns across 13 bases. The CDR3 covers 16 residues. The ends lost 6 bases at V and 0 bases at J; junction bases unmatched: 4. Germline CDR1 MNHNS, CDR2 SASEGT. The chain's CDR3 is CASRTGLAGDQETQYF. CDR3 nucleotides: TGTGCCAGCAGGACTGGACTAGCGGGAGACCAAGAGACCCAGTACTTC.

The chain employs TRBV4-1 and TRBJ2-2; the D gene could be TRBD1 or TRBD2 (5 bases each). V lost 2 bases, J lost 5 bases, and 15 bases lay in between. Germline CDR1 MGHRA, CDR2 YSYEKL. The CDR3 totals 16 residues. CDR3 sequence (DNA): TGCGCCAGCAGCCAACCGGGACGGAAAAGTACCGGGGAGCTGTTTTTT. Translation: CASSQPGRKSTGELFF.

This clonotype was seen at least ten times. This chain joins TRBV7-2 and TRBJ1-2, with a possible D match to TRBD1 (5 bases). Germline lookup yields CDR1 SGHTA and CDR2 FQGNSA. V was cut by 0 bases and J by 8 bases, with 22 bases left in between. There are 17 residues in the CDR3. The CDR3, as DNA: TGTGCCAGCAGCTTAGCCCTTCTGTCGGCAGGGTGGGAAGGCTACACCTTC. This gives the protein CASSLALLSAGWEGYTF.

The sample holds many counts of this clonotype. The V and J genes are TRBV7-8 and TRBJ2-1, with 8 positions matching TRBD2. CDR3 length: 18 amino acids. J was trimmed by 2 bases and V by 1 base; bases with no gene match: 10. Per germline, CDR1 SGHVS and CDR2 FQNEAQ. The CDR3 region is CASSLGGMTSVTYNEQFF. CDR3 sequence (DNA): TGTGCCAGCAGCTTAGGCGGGATGACTAGCGTCACCTACAATGAGCAGTTCTTC. Using reference TRBV7-8 and TRBJ2-1 for the parts outside the CDR3, the full variable domain is GAGVSQSPRYKVAKRGQDVALRCDPISGHVSLFWYQQALGQGPEFLTYFQNEAQLDKSGLPSDRFFAERPEGSVSTLKIQRTQQEDSAVYLCASSLGGMTSVTYNEQFFGPGTRLTVL.

In this sample, this clonotype turned up many times. The CDR3 nucleotides read TGTGCCACCAGTGATTCCGGTCAGAGGGGTAGCAATCAGCCCCAGCATTTT. It codes for CATSDSGQRGSNQPQHF. This chain uses TRBV24-1 with TRBJ1-5; the D gene is possibly TRBD1 (5 bases). V lost 2 bases, J lost 0 bases, and 13 bases lay in between. CDR3 length: 17 residues. CDR1 and CDR2 from the germline V gene are KGHDR and SFDVKD.

In its sample, this clonotype was seen many times. V usage is TRBV7-2 and J usage is TRBJ2-5; D ambiguous. V was clipped by 0 bases and J by 2 bases, with 7 bases between them. The V gene's germline CDR1 is SGHTA and CDR2 FQGNSA. The CDR3 sequence is 14 residues long. Here the CDR3 DNA reads TGTGCCAGCAGCTTAGCTAACAGACAAGAGACCCAGTACTTC. It translates to CASSLANRQETQYF.

This clonotype was picked up many times. The chain uses TRBV12-3 or TRBV12-4 and TRBJ2-1; TRBD2 aligns across 8 bases. V gave up 8 bases and J gave up 0 bases; unmatched junction bases: 9. The CDR3 is 16 amino acids. CDR3 DNA: TGTGCCAGCTCGGCGGGAGGTCTAAGCTCCTACAATGAGCAGTTCTTC. It yields the protein CASSAGGLSSYNEQFF.

The chain carries TRBV11-2 and TRBJ2-1; 13 bases are shared with TRBD2. CDR3 length: 17 amino acids. CDR1 SGHAT and CDR2 FQNNGV come from the germline V gene. V shed 3 bases, J shed 8 bases, and the junction held 10 bases outside the gene matches. In DNA form, the CDR3 reads TGTGCCAGCAGCTTGGGGCTGGGGACTAGCGGGATAGATGAGCAGTTCTTC. Amino acid sequence: CASSLGLGTSGIDEQFF.

There are a few counts of this clonotype. The rearrangement links TRBV6-5 to TRBJ1-2; D possibly corresponds to TRBD1 (5 bases). The CDR3 has 17 residues. V lost 2 bases and J 7 bases, leaving 23 bases between the germline ends. Germline values: CDR1 MNHEY, CDR2 SVGAGI. CDR3 residues: CASSYRSRGSGAGGYTF. The CDR3 DNA follows: TGTGCCAGCAGTTACAGATCCCGGGGCTCTGGAGCGGGTGGCTACACCTTC.

The V call is TRBV7-9, the J call TRBJ1-6, with D hard to call. Trimming left V 5 bases short and J 9 bases short, with 11 bases between. The CDR3 extends over 13 amino acids. Germline loops: CDR1 SEHNR, CDR2 FQNEAQ (reference sequence). CDR3 nucleotides: TGTGCCAGCAGCACCCGCGGGATTTCACCCCTCCACTTT. Protein sequence: CASSTRGISPLHF.

This clonotype was recorded a few times. This chain connects TRBV28 to TRBJ2-1, with 10 bases aligning to TRBD2. Unmatched junction bases numbered 9, after V lost 6 bases and J lost 7 bases. CDR3 length: 15 amino acids. The germline V gene has CDR1 MDHEN and CDR2 SYDVKM. DNA of the CDR3: TGTGCCAGCAGGCGACCACTAGCGGGGCCTAATGAGCAGTTCTTC. The encoded protein is CASRRPLAGPNEQFF. Combining the CDR3 with reference TRBV28 and TRBJ2-1 gives the whole variable domain DVKVTQSSRYLVKRTGEKVFLECVQDMDHENMFWYRQDPGLGLRLIYFSYDVKMKEKGDIPEGYSVSREKKERFSLILESASTNQTSMYLCASRRPLAGPNEQFFGPGTRLTVL.

This clonotype was observed a handful of times. The rearrangement joins TRBV7-9 to TRBJ1-3; D remains unclear. CDR3 length equals 13 residues. Germline V CDR1 and CDR2: SEHNR, FQNEAQ (reference sequence). Trimming pared 1 base from V and 8 bases from J, leaving 9 bases between. CDR3 in amino acids: CASSLGARDTIYF. CDR3 sequence (DNA): TGTGCCAGCAGCTTAGGGGCCCGGGACACCATATATTTT.

This clonotype was observed a handful of times. This chain connects TRBV6-1 to TRBJ2-3; perhaps TRBD1 as D (8 bases). The CDR3 extends over 17 amino acids. The germline V gene has CDR1 MNHNS and CDR2 SASEGT. V was shortened by 5 bases and J by 5 bases, with 23 bases between the two germline ends. CDR3 DNA: TGTGCCAGCAGTAGCGGGACAGGAGGGAATACGGGAGATACGCAGTATTTT. Residues: CASSSGTGGNTGDTQYF.

This clonotype was recorded at least ten times. V and J are TRBV5-1 and TRBJ1-1; possibly TRBD1 for D (5 bases). Looked up from germline, CDR1 is SGHRS and CDR2 is YFSETQ. The V and J ends lost 0 bases and 4 bases respectively, with 13 bases between them. The CDR3 loop spans 15 amino acids. The CDR3 sequence: CASSLGDGARTEAFF. The CDR3 coding sequence is TGCGCCAGCAGCTTGGGTGACGGGGCTCGCACTGAAGCTTTCTTT.